This record covers a single TCR beta chain. Its antigen is still unknown. Base qualities were left out, and no much larger clone turns up one base away. This sample stems from a study of blood T cell repertoires in COVID-19 (dated by TCRdb to 2020 to 2022). Background on the whole study: The collaborator samples originated in the United States, Italy and Spain and spanned the acute and convalescent phases of COVID-19. Samples came from the ongoing ImmuneRACE study (first 160 participants) plus 1,254 subjects from 6 global collaborators. Deeply sampled blood TCRbeta repertoires from subjects exposed to, actively infected with, or recovered from COVID-19 were included in the dataset. Where available, HLA class I and class II types were taken from metadata supplied by the sample provider and were not determined by assay-based typing. The material from the prospective study consisted of cDNA or gDNA derived from T cells, B-cell-depleted T cells, or PBMCs. A freely available public database, intended as a resource for researchers studying the immune response to SARS-CoV-2, is where the repertoires were released. Sample metadata almost always included a de-identified subject ID, COVID-19 status, age in years and sex.

What the work shows at the level of the full study, not this receptor alone: Clinical and demographic metadata were provided uncurated, with the amount varying by source and participant.

The germline V gene (reference sequence) sets CDR1 to LNHDA and CDR2 to SQIVND. V is pared back by 7 bases and J by 3 bases, with 13 bases lying between the germline termini. The CDR3, cysteine through phenylalanine, is 13 amino acids long. Only the CDR3 portion is preserved as DNA: 39 bases, with reading frame beginning at the first base. In the prospective study, participants were about 18 to 100 years old, resided in 20 to 30 geographic areas of the United States, and were enrolled through a virtual design. To assign participants to cohorts, the prospective study relied on clinical history that participants themselves reported in a screening survey and a study questionnaire. ImmuneRACE Cohort 3 recovered participants were defined by two consecutive negative NP/OP PCR tests, healthcare professional clearance, or symptom resolution. Mobile phlebotomists in the prospective study collected whole blood, serum and a nasopharyngeal or oropharyngeal swab from every participant. Additional blood draws and questionnaires over a 2-month period could optionally be provided by prospective study participants. Before DNA extraction, prospective study blood samples were shipped either frozen or at room temperature.

The immunoSEQ Assay, a bias-controlled multiplex PCR, was used to amplify TCRbeta CDR3 regions from genomic DNA. As for the authors' bioinformatics: Nucleated cell counts per sample were estimated from amplification of reference gene primers within the assay. Sequence reads were collapsed and filtered to measure the absolute abundance of every unique TCRbeta CDR3 rearrangement. For each sample, productive Simpson clonality was calculated as the square root of Simpson's diversity index across productive rearrangements. TCRdb holds this immuneACCESS table with in-frame rearrangements only. Some clones are missing; in checked studies, unresolved V genes explain under half, and the rest has no known cause. V, J and clone size derive from that table, while D and trimming were established from the DNA sequence. The sample table contains a few hundred thousand clones; only one count was recorded for 88% of them. 1.2% of the sample belongs to the ten largest clones.

The sequencing input was PBMCs or T cells enriched from blood (not recorded which). The origin of this receptor is a woman younger than 35 who had recovered from COVID-19. The chain employs TRBV19 and TRBJ2-7, with a tentative D gene TRBD1 over 5 matching bases. The CDR3 here reads CASKAQGNYEQYF. DNA sequence: TGTGCCAGTAAGGCCCAGGGAAACTACGAGCAGTACTTC.